These 4 T cell receptor beta chains share one sample of origin, sequenced in a study of response to subunit inactivated influenza vaccine (dated by TCRdb to 2016 to 2019). Library preparation used RT-PCR. Sequencing took place on an Illumina HiSeq 2500. The public reads were reanalyzed by TCRdb: fastp trimming at Q25, MiXCR alignment, in-frame beta chains only. Under each unique CDR3 protein, matching rows form one entry showing the most common genes and DNA. The sample records hundreds of thousands of distinct CDR3 sequences, less than 20% of which are singletons. The top ten hold roughly 10% of the sample. This specimen consisted of PBMCs from blood, obtained around 5 days after vaccination. These TCRs come from a man aged 45-60 years who received an inactivated influenza vaccine. Donor details come from another sample of the same person, matched by shared clones.

This clonotype was seen at least ten times. The J gene is TRBJ1-4, the V gene TRBV12-3 or TRBV12-4, with 7 positions matching TRBD1. The CDR3 is made up of 14 amino acids. Unmatched junction bases numbered 11, after V lost 6 bases and J lost 10 bases. CDR3 nucleotide sequence: TGTGCCAGCAGCCCCGGGACAGTTGACGGAAAACTGTTTTTT. Protein product: CASSPGTVDGKLFF.

The V gene is TRBV10-3, the J gene TRBJ2-5; 9 bases match TRBD1. Trimming removed 6 bases from V and 3 bases from J; junction bases left unmatched: 8. CDR1 and CDR2 from the germline V gene are ENHRY and SYGVKD. The length of the CDR3 is 15 residues. The CDR3 spells CAISDRTGGEETQYF. In DNA, the CDR3 is TGTGCCATCAGCGACCGAACAGGGGGCGAAGAGACCCAGTACTTC.

The chain is built from TRBV24-1 and TRBJ2-6, with D maybe TRBD2 (5 bases). Germline V gene lookup returns CDR1 KGHDR and CDR2 SFDVKD. Trimming stripped 6 bases from V and 2 bases from J, with 10 bases between. The CDR3 runs 15 residues. CDR3 DNA sequence: TGTGCCACCAGTTATCCACTAGCTGGGGCCAACGTCCTGACTTTC. Its protein is CATSYPLAGANVLTF.

This clonotype was counted a few times. The chain recombines TRBV7-8 with TRBJ2-4, with D hard to call. Germline CDR1 and CDR2: SGHVS and FQNEAQ. This CDR3 contains 14 residues. Trimming left V 5 bases short and J 8 bases short, with 16 bases between. In DNA, the CDR3 is TGTGCCAGCAGCCCAACCGGGCAGTCGGACATTCAGTACTTC. Amino acids: CASSPTGQSDIQYF. The variable domain in full, completed from reference TRBV7-8 and TRBJ2-4, reads GAGVSQSPRYKVAKRGQDVALRCDPISGHVSLFWYQQALGQGPEFLTYFQNEAQLDKSGLPSDRFFAERPEGSVSTLKIQRTQQEDSAVYLCASSPTGQSDIQYFGAGTRLSVL.